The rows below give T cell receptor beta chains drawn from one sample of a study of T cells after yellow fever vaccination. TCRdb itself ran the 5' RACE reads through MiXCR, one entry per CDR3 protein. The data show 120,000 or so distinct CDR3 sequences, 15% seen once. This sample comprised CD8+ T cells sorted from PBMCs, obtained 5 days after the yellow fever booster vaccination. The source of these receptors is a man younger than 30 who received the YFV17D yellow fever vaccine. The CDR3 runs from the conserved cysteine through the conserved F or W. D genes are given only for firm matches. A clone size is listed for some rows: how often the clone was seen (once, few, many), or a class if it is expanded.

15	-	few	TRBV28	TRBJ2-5	TGTGCCAGCAGTGGTGGGAACCGGGGGGCGTTCACCCAGTACTTC	CASSGGNRGAFTQYF
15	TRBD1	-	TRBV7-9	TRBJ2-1	TGTGCCAGCAGCTCGACAGGGGTAGGAGGCAATGAGCAGTTCTTC	CASSSTGVGGNEQFF
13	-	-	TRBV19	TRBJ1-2	TGTGCCACCTCTGGGAATGCTAACTATGGCTACACCTTC	CATSGNANYGYTF
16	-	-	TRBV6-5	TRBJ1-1	TGTGCCAGCAGCCCCCAATTGACAGAGATGAACTCTGAAGCTTTCTTT	CASSPQLTEMNSEAFF
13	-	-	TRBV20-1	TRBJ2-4	TGCAGTGCTCCGTCGGGCGAATTTCTCGTTCAGTACTTC	CSAPSGEFLVQYF
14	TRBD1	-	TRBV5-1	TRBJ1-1	TGCGCCAGCAGCCACGGGACAGTGAACACTGAAGCTTTCTTT	CASSHGTVNTEAFF
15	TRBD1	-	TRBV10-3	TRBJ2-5	TGTGCCATCAGTACTGACAGGGCGGTCCAAGAGACCCAGTACTTC	CAISTDRAVQETQYF
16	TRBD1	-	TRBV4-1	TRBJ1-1	TGCGCCAGCAGCCCGACCTTGACAGGGGTGAGGACTGAAGCTTTCTTT	CASSPTLTGVRTEAFF
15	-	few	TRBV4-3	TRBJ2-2	TGCGCCAGCAGCCAAGAGGAGACGAACACCGGGGAGCTGTTTTTT	CASSQEETNTGELFF
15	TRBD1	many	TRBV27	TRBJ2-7	TGTGCCAGCAGTTTAGTGACAGGGTCTTGGTACGAGCAGTACTTC	CASSLVTGSWYEQYF
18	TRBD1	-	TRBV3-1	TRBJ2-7	TGTGCCAGCAGCCGTCGCCTAACTGACAGGGGGCCTTCCTACGAGCAGTACTTC	CASSRRLTDRGPSYEQYF
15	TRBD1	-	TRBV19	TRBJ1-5	TGTGCCAGTAGGGAGCAGGGGGCCGGGAATCAGCCCCAGCATTTT	CASREQGAGNQPQHF
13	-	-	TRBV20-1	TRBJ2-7	TGCAGTGCTAGAATCCCGATGAAGTACGAGCAGTACTTC	CSARIPMKYEQYF
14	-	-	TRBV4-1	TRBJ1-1	TGCGCCAGCAGCCAAGATCCGGGGAACACTGAAGCTTTCTTT	CASSQDPGNTEAFF
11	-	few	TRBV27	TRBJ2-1	TGTGCCAGCAGTACGGGGAATGAGCAGTTCTTC	CASSTGNEQFF
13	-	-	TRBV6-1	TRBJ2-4	TGTGCCACCTTATGGACAGACAAAAACATTCAGTACTTC	CATLWTDKNIQYF
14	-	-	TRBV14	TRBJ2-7	TGTGCCAGCAGCCAAGATGGCCCACTCCGGGAGCAGTACTTC	CASSQDGPLREQYF
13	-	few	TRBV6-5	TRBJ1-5	TGTGCCAGCAGTTCCATATATGGGCAGCCCCAGCATTTT	CASSSIYGQPQHF
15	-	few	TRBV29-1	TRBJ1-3	TGCAGCGTTGAAGCTATACAGAGCTCTGGAAACACCATATATTTT	CSVEAIQSSGNTIYF
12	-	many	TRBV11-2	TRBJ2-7	TGTGCCAGCAGCTTACCTGGGTGCGAGCAGTACTTC	CASSLPGCEQYF
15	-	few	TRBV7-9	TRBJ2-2	TGTGCCAGCAGCTCTGGGACTTTCGCCACCGGGGAGCTGTTTTTT	CASSSGTFATGELFF
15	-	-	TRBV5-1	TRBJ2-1	TGCGCCAGCAGCTTGGAGGGGCAGGGATCGGATGAGCAGTTCTTC	CASSLEGQGSDEQFF
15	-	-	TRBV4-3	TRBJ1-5	TGCGCCAGCAGCCAAGACAGGTTTAGCAATCAGCCCCAGCATTTT	CASSQDRFSNQPQHF
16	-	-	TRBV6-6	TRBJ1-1	TGTGCCAGCAGTTTCAGAGGTCGGACCAGTCCTCCTGAAGCTTTCTTT	CASSFRGRTSPPEAFF
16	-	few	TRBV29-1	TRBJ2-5	TGCAGCGTTGAAGATAACAGGGATAGAAGCGGACACCGGGGTGACTTC	CSVEDNRDRSGHRGDF
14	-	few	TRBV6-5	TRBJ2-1	TGTGCCAGCAGTCCGTCGGGGACCTACAATGAGCAGTTCTTC	CASSPSGTYNEQFF
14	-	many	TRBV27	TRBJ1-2	TGTGCCAGCAGTTTATCGGGCACCTTAGGGGGCTACACCTTC	CASSLSGTLGGYTF